The 29 T cell receptor beta chains listed next were all sequenced from one sample in a study of blood T cell repertoires in COVID-19. The assay was immunoSEQ multiplex PCR, and TCRdb's table has in-frame clones only and misses some. In the table there are 110,000 to 150,000 clones, around 87% of which are singletons. The sequencing input was peripheral blood. The receptors here all came from a middle-aged woman with acute or convalescent COVID-19.

The chain is built from TRBV7-9 and TRBJ1-5; 7 bases line up with TRBD1. Germline assignment: CDR1 SEHNR and CDR2 FQNEAQ (reference sequence). The CDR3 is 17 residues long. Germline trimming cut 5 bases from V and 0 bases from J; bases unmatched to any gene: 10. CDR3 nucleotides: TGTGCCAGCAGCCCCGGCCAGGGGGGACATAGCAATCAGCCCCAGCATTTT. Translating gives CASSPGQGGHSNQPQHF. The complete variable domain, with remaining parts taken from reference TRBV7-9 and TRBJ1-5, reads DTGVSQNPRHKITKRGQNVTFRCDPISEHNRLYWYRQTLGQGPEFLTYFQNEAQLEKSRLLSDRFSAERPKGSFSTLEIQRTEQGDSAMYLCASSPGQGGHSNQPQHFGDGTRLSIL.

The rearrangement links TRBV7-9 to TRBJ1-1; TRBD1 aligns across 8 bases. The V segment lost 5 bases and the J segment 8 bases; nucleotides outside the gene matches: 13. This CDR3 is built from 15 residues. Germline V lookup: CDR1 SEHNR, CDR2 FQNEAQ (reference sequence). The chain's CDR3 is CASSPMVAGGLEAFF. The CDR3 bases are TGTGCCAGCAGCCCGATGGTGGCAGGGGGCTTAGAAGCTTTCTTT.

The V and J genes are TRBV6-6 and TRBJ1-2; 9 nucleotides align to TRBD1. The CDR3 extends over 15 amino acids. Germline assignment: CDR1 MNHNY and CDR2 SVGAGI (reference sequence). V lost 6 bases, J lost 3 bases, and 8 bases stayed unmatched. Written as DNA, the CDR3 is TGTGCCAGCAGACCCGGGACAGGGTATTACTATGGCTACACCTTC. It codes for CASRPGTGYYYGYTF.

This rearrangement joins TRBV24-1 to TRBJ2-5; tentative D call: TRBD2 (6 bases). Germline loops: CDR1 KGHDR, CDR2 SFDVKD. The ends were cut back, 3 bases at V and 5 bases at J, with 15 bases in the middle. The CDR3 is made up of 15 amino acids. In nucleotides, the CDR3 is TGTGCCACCAGTGATCCTCGAGGGGCGGGGGAGACCCAGTACTTC. This codes for CATSDPRGAGETQYF.

The chain is built from TRBV29-1 and TRBJ2-2, with D maybe TRBD2 (5 bases). The ends were cut back, 5 bases at V and 5 bases at J, with 9 bases in the middle. The CDR3 covers 12 residues. Germline assignment: CDR1 SQVTM and CDR2 ANQGSEA. CDR3 in DNA: TGCAGCGTTTTTAGGGAGACCGGGGAGCTGTTTTTT. Translation gives CSVFRETGELFF.

J is TRBJ1-1 and V is TRBV2; D not resolved. Trimming cost V 8 bases and J 3 bases, with 16 bases left between them. The germline V gene has CDR1 SNHLY and CDR2 FYNNEI. The CDR3 extends over 14 amino acids. DNA of the CDR3: TGTGCCAGCCGGGAATCGGGTGCGTACACTGAAGCTTTCTTT. This encodes CASRESGAYTEAFF.

This sequence joins TRBV7-9 and TRBJ2-7; TRBD1 might be the D (5 bases). Germline V gene sequence: CDR1 SEHNR, CDR2 FQNEAQ (reference sequence). V was cut by 4 bases and J by 4 bases, with 8 bases left in between. CDR3 length: 12 residues. This CDR3 is CASSSQGYEQYF. The CDR3 DNA follows: TGTGCCAGCAGCTCTCAGGGATACGAGCAGTACTTC.

The V call is TRBV6-6, the J call TRBJ1-1; D remains ambiguous. CDR3 length: 16 amino acids. Trimming removed 7 bases from V and 2 bases from J, with 20 bases in between. CDR1 and CDR2 from the germline V gene are MNHNY and SVGAGI (reference sequence). The CDR3 DNA reads as TGTGCCAGCACCCACTCAGCGGACTGGCGCAACACTGAAGCTTTCTTT. This gives the protein CASTHSADWRNTEAFF.

The chain has TRBV30 and TRBJ1-2; possibly TRBD1 for D (5 bases). CDR3 size: 10 residues. The germline V and J ends were trimmed by 2 bases and 8 bases, with 6 bases remaining between them. The germline CDR1 and CDR2 sequences are GTSNPN and SVGIG (reference sequence). In DNA form, the CDR3 reads TGTGCCTGGAGTTCAGGGGGCTACACCTTC. Protein product: CAWSSGGYTF.

V and J are TRBV5-1 and TRBJ2-7, with 7 nucleotides matching TRBD2. The trim removed 0 bases at V and 2 bases at J, leaving 5 bases unmatched. The CDR3 extends over 15 amino acids. Germline lookup yields CDR1 SGHRS and CDR2 YFSETQ. The CDR3 DNA sequence: TGCGCCAGCAGCTTGGGTCGGCTAGCGGCCTACGAGCAGTACTTC. It translates to CASSLGRLAAYEQYF.

The chain recombines TRBV9 with TRBJ2-3; 7 bases are shared with TRBD1. The CDR3 covers 16 residues. V was pared by 2 bases and J by 4 bases, with 10 bases of the junction left unmatched. Germline V gene sequence: CDR1 SGDLS, CDR2 YYNGEE. The CDR3 spells CASSVGTVNSADTQYF. The CDR3 DNA sequence: TGTGCCAGCAGCGTTGGGACAGTCAATAGCGCAGATACGCAGTATTTT. Full variable domain (remainder filled in from reference TRBV9 and TRBJ2-3): DSGVTQTPKHLITATGQRVTLRCSPRSGDLSVYWYQQSLDQGLQFLIQYYNGEERAKGNILERFSAQQFPDLHSELNLSSLELGDSALYFCASSVGTVNSADTQYFGPGTRLTVL.

V gene TRBV5-4 combines with J gene TRBJ1-2; no clear D gene. The CDR3 has 15 amino acids. CDR1 and CDR2 (germline): SGHNT, YYREEE (reference sequence). Trimming stripped 2 bases from V and 0 bases from J, with 11 bases between. DNA for the CDR3: TGTGCCAGCAGCTTACGAGCGGCGGCTAACTATGGCTACACCTTC. Its protein is CASSLRAAANYGYTF.

The count of this clone is one. This sequence joins TRBV28 and TRBJ2-1; 8 nucleotides align to TRBD2. The trim removed 6 bases at V and 7 bases at J, leaving 11 bases unmatched. This CDR3 has 15 residues. Germline V gene data show CDR1 as MDHEN and CDR2 as SYDVKM. As DNA, the CDR3 is TGTGCCAGCAGAAATTCCGGGACTAGAGCGAATGAGCAGTTCTTC. Translated: CASRNSGTRANEQFF.

This chain uses TRBV27 with TRBJ2-5; D is uncertain. The ends were cut back, 5 bases at V and 8 bases at J, with 21 bases in the middle. Germline CDR1 reads MNHEY; CDR2 reads SMNVEV (reference sequence). This CDR3 is 15 amino acids long. CDR3 in amino acids: CASSPGVGVFETQYF. DNA for the CDR3: TGTGCCAGCAGTCCCGGCGTCGGAGTTTTTGAAACCCAGTACTTC.

This chain uses TRBV19 with TRBJ1-2, with 9 bases fitting TRBD1. Germline V gene lookup returns CDR1 LNHDA and CDR2 SQIVND (reference sequence). This CDR3 region has 14 residues. Trimming at V came to 1 base and at J to 7 bases, leaving 4 bases not matched to a gene. The CDR3 here is CASSIAGTGSGYTF. The CDR3 DNA reads TGTGCCAGTAGTATAGCCGGGACAGGGTCTGGCTACACCTTC.

The chain is built from TRBV19 and TRBJ2-2; 13 bases line up with TRBD2. With 6 bases clipped from V and 3 bases from J, the junction kept 7 bases outside the gene matches. There are 17 residues in the CDR3. Germline values: CDR1 LNHDA, CDR2 SQIVND (reference sequence). CDR3 sequence (DNA): TGTGCCAGTAGGAAACTAGCGGGAGGGCCAGACACCGGGGAGCTGTTTTTT. Its translation: CASRKLAGGPDTGELFF.

CDR3 bases: TGTGCCAGAAGCTTGCCGGTTAGCGGGGGAACAGATACGCAGTATTTT. This codes for CARSLPVSGGTDTQYF. The rearrangement joins TRBV5-3 to TRBJ2-3; 9 positions agree with TRBD2. TRBV5-3 qualifies as an ORF whose function is uncertain. The ends lost 1 base at V and 3 bases at J; junction bases unmatched: 6. The CDR3 length is 16 residues.

This clone was counted many times. The chain uses TRBV20-1 and TRBJ1-2; no definite D call. V was shortened by 5 bases and J by 4 bases, with 8 bases between the two germline ends. The CDR3 totals 11 residues. The germline gives CDR1 DFQATT, CDR2 SNEGSKA (reference sequence). This CDR3 reads CSAHRGYGYTF. The CDR3 nucleotides are TGCAGTGCTCACCGGGGCTATGGCTACACCTTC.

The rearrangement links TRBV7-6 to TRBJ1-1, with D possibly matching TRBD1 (5 bases). Germline CDR1 is SGHVS and CDR2 is FNYEAQ. CDR3 length: 16 residues. V gave up 3 bases and J gave up 0 bases, with 14 bases separating them. This CDR3 reads CASSFYQGKMNTEAFF. The CDR3 DNA reads TGTGCCAGCAGCTTTTATCAGGGTAAGATGAACACTGAAGCTTTCTTT.

This chain uses TRBV4-3 with TRBJ1-4; 9 bases are shared with TRBD1. Germline assignment: CDR1 LGHNA and CDR2 YSLEER. This CDR3 is built from 15 residues. Unmatched junction bases numbered 5, after V lost 4 bases and J lost 5 bases. The CDR3 nucleotides read TGCGCCAGCAGCCCATCAGACAGGGGGAATGAAAAACTGTTTTTT. Protein: CASSPSDRGNEKLFF.

The CDR3 loop is CASSLRRMGLAGYSTDTQYF. In DNA form, the CDR3 reads TGTGCCAGCAGCTTGCGTCGGATGGGGCTAGCGGGGTATAGCACAGATACGCAGTATTTT. J is TRBJ2-3 and V is TRBV5-4; TRBD2 matches at 9 bases. The CDR3 runs 20 residues. Germline loops: CDR1 SGHNT, CDR2 YYREEE (reference sequence). V lost 1 base and J lost 0; bases outside the gene matches: 15.

The rearrangement links TRBV3-1 (or the pseudogene TRBV3-2) to TRBJ2-2, with a possible D match to TRBD2 (5 bases). Germline V gene sequence: CDR1 LGHDT, CDR2 YNNKEL (reference sequence). V lost 6 bases and J lost 3, with 14 bases in between. The CDR3 sequence is 15 residues long. The CDR3 nucleotides are TGTGCCAGCAGTTTTAGGGTGGAGGACACCGGGGAGCTGTTTTTT. This sequence encodes CASSFRVEDTGELFF.

This rearrangement joins TRBV4-1 to TRBJ1-4; unclear D gene. The CDR3 length is 16 residues. Germline V CDR1 and CDR2: MGHRA, YSYEKL. The V and J ends lost 2 bases and 3 bases respectively, with 13 bases between them. The CDR3 here is CASSQFPPVSNEKLFF. The CDR3 DNA sequence: TGCGCCAGCAGCCAATTTCCTCCCGTTTCTAATGAAAAACTGTTTTTT.

The rearrangement uses TRBV6-4 and TRBJ1-1; unclear D gene. V shed 5 bases and J shed 0 bases, with 10 bases lying between them. Germline V gene lookup returns CDR1 MRHNA and CDR2 SNTAGT. The CDR3 sequence is 14 residues long. CDR3 bases: TGTGCCAGCAGTTCACAGTTCATGAACACTGAAGCTTTCTTT. Amino acids: CASSSQFMNTEAFF.

This clone is a singleton in its sample. The V and J genes are TRBV11-2 and TRBJ1-1, with D possibly TRBD1 on 6 matching bases. CDR3 size: 13 residues. Germline values: CDR1 SGHAT, CDR2 FQNNGV. V dropped 4 bases and J dropped 4 bases, with 10 bases sitting between them. CDR3 region: CASSSGESTEAFF. The DNA of the CDR3 is TGTGCCAGCAGCTCAGGGGAGAGCACTGAAGCTTTCTTT.

V usage is TRBV5-1 and J usage is TRBJ1-1; D is undetermined. Trimming shortened V by 0 bases and J by 4 bases, and 7 bases separated the two germline ends. The CDR3 contains 13 residues. Germline loops: CDR1 SGHRS, CDR2 YFSETQ. CDR3 in DNA: TGCGCCAGCAGCTTGGTCCCAGGCACTGAAGCTTTCTTT. Translated: CASSLVPGTEAFF.

The CDR3, as DNA: TGCGCCAGCAGCTCCGGGACAGCCTTTGTGGACACTGAAGCTTTCTTT. As protein: CASSSGTAFVDTEAFF. The gene calls are TRBV5-1 and TRBJ1-1, with 7 positions matching TRBD1. The trim removed 3 bases at V and 3 bases at J, leaving 11 bases unmatched. Germline CDR1 and CDR2: SGHRS and YFSETQ. The CDR3 has 16 amino acids.

This chain joins TRBV7-3 and TRBJ2-1, with D possibly matching TRBD2 (5 bases). The CDR3 runs 15 residues. V was cut by 2 bases and J by 0 bases, with 8 bases left in between. The V gene's germline CDR1 is SGHTA and CDR2 FQGTGA. The CDR3 here is CASSLLGSSYNEQFF. CDR3 nucleotide sequence: TGTGCCAGCAGCTTACTAGGGAGCTCCTACAATGAGCAGTTCTTC.

The chain carries TRBV6-5 and TRBJ2-3; D not certain. Germline V gene data show CDR1 as MNHEY and CDR2 as SVGAGI. The CDR3 extends over 15 amino acids. V gave up 0 bases and J gave up 2 bases, with 9 bases separating them. CDR3 sequence reads: CASSYSTRHTDTQYF. The CDR3 DNA follows: TGTGCCAGCAGTTACTCGACCAGGCACACAGATACGCAGTATTTT.